This T cell receptor (beta chain) derives from a study of blood T cells in healthy people across ages (dated by TCRdb to about 2015). Regarding the research as a whole: In model experiments, roughly one uniquely barcoded TCR beta cDNA molecule per two T cells was captured by template switching. Two additional independent replicas of 1 million unique cDNA reads from the same blood draw were analyzed for two donors (one aged 18 to 30 and one aged 80 or older). The donors were split into four age groups: young (average around 15 years), middle-aged (39), aged (roughly 60) and long-lived (roughly 88). To track age-related changes in TCR beta repertoire diversity, the study relied on deep sequencing normalized with unique cDNA molecular identifiers.

The research as a whole found: A strong correlation was found between observed TCR beta diversity and the percentage of naive T cells measured by flow cytometry. Since profiling was done on bulk unsorted PBMCs, naive and antigen-experienced compartments could not be conclusively compared. Estimates of total diversity based on one million sequenced T cells were regarded as lower bounds and as underestimates. Because donor CMV infection status was unknown, age-related changes in expanded clonotypes were potentially confounded. Compared with the aged group, the long-lived group had more naive CD4+ T cells, fewer expanded clones and increased TCR diversity, suggesting age selection. Observed TCR beta diversity per million T cells fell roughly linearly with age, and a significant reduction was already apparent by age about 38.

As to this clonotype: Its antigen specificity is not known. No much larger clone is present one base from it, and per-base qualities are unavailable.

V has 8 bases trimmed and J has 4 bases trimmed; junction bases matching no gene number 11. The CDR3 measures 15 amino acids from cysteine to phenylalanine. Just the 45-base CDR3 DNA is kept, in frame starting at base 1. The library was prepared using 5' RACE. Sequencing used an Illumina HiSeq 2500. The second PCR ran for roughly 7 to 11 cycles and used a J-beta primer mix along with a sample-barcoded 5' primer. Each TCR beta cDNA molecule received a unique molecular identifier from a template-switch 5' adaptor carrying 12 random nucleotides. At least 2.5 million CDR3-containing paired-end reads were obtained from each sample. First-strand cDNA synthesis was performed from all RNA using the Mint cDNA synthesis kit, with priming by a TRBC-specific oligonucleotide. After uracil-DNA glycosylase treatment, a first 18-cycle PCR used universal primers M1SS and BC2_uni_R on all cDNA. The paper's data handling went like this. For normalization, 1 million high-quality reads, each with a distinct molecular identifier, were randomly selected from each sample. Instead of being binned into consensus sequences, reads with shared molecular identifiers were discarded. CDR3 identification, clonotype clustering and error correction used MiTCR with a Q25 quality threshold and the strictest error-elimination algorithm. A nonparametric unseen species model with Euler transformation was used to estimate a lower bound on total TCR beta diversity. The public reads were reanalyzed by TCRdb: fastp trimming at Q25, MiXCR alignment, in-frame beta chains only. Rows are unified per CDR3 protein, each entry keeping the most common DNA and genes. The V and J calls reflect TCRdb's pipeline rather than the authors' work. The sample has 500,000 to 650,000 distinct CDR3 sequences on record, around a quarter of them singletons. Approximately 3.3% of the sample lies in the top ten.

The approximately 39 donors, aged about 6 to 95 years, were systemically healthy Caucasian individuals from Russia. Each donor gave around 9.8 milliliters of peripheral blood, collected into EDTA-treated Vacutainer tubes. Ficoll-Paque density-gradient centrifugation was used to isolate PBMCs, with at least 6 million obtained per sample. Trizol reagent was used to extract total RNA from the PBMCs, yielding at least 6 micrograms per sample. The percentages of naive CD45RAhigh/CD27high T cells were determined by flow cytometry on a PBMC aliquot from every donor. The same data also contributed to another study, on T cells of mothers and their children. Reported in the second study: Nine systemically healthy Caucasian individuals served as donors, namely three mothers together with their six children. cDNA synthesis used all of the extracted RNA, with approximately 1.4 ug of RNA in each 15 ul reaction. Sample barcodes and 2-4 random nucleotides were added via the M1S primer in the second PCR. Over 8 million TCR beta CDR3 reads came from each mother, compared with some 3 million reads from each child. In both related and unrelated pairs, thymic selection shapes the output of TCR recombination in a similar way, with inherited differences having only a minor effect. Normalized repertoire overlap was always found to be slightly, but never significantly, higher in related mother-child pairs than in unrelated mother-child pairs. No persistent microchimeric T cell clones were detected, at a sensitivity of around 97 clones per million clonotypes. The study used deep NGS to compare TCR beta repertoires of mothers and children, seeking features distinguishing related mother-child pairs from unrelated individuals. On average, the children were approximately 11 +/- 4 years old, while the mothers were 40 +/- 4 years old. After adapters were ligated using NEBNext reagents, the libraries underwent 100+100 nt paired-end sequencing on an Illumina HiSeq 2000. To avoid cross-contamination, the mother libraries and the child libraries were prepared a month apart and sequenced in separate runs. For each donor, between roughly 450,000 and 2,200,000 distinct TCR beta clonotypes were identified. Naive TCR beta clonotypes were estimated from low-frequency clonotypes matched to each donor's FACS-determined naive share, without sorting.

The receptor was derived from a boy aged 2 to 10 in good health. The chain is assembled from TRBV12-3 or TRBV12-4 and TRBJ2-5; TRBD2 agrees with 9 junctional bases. The sequenced material came from blood. The nucleotide sequence is TGTGCCAGCGGCCACTTAGCGGGAGAACCAGAGACCCAGTACTTC. Its translation reads: CASGHLAGEPETQYF.